Sequencing of this T cell receptor (beta chain) was carried out in a study of shared clonotypes between healthy human individuals. The authors split each subset's genomic DNA evenly across several immunoSEQ plates. Assay used: immunoSEQ multiplex PCR; TCRdb lists only in-frame clones, some missing. The sample has 2.5 million or so clones; 90% to 95% are singletons. The V segment lost 5 bases and the J segment 0 bases; nucleotides outside the gene matches: 13. The CDR3 is 18 residues long. Germline CDR1 reads GTSNPN; CDR2 reads SVGIG (reference sequence). The chain is built from TRBV30 and TRBJ1-6, with 7 bases that match TRBD1. The TCR originated in a man in his late teens or twenties in good health. The sample comprised naive CD4+ T cells sorted from blood. As to subset: CD45RA+ positively selected. CDR3 nucleotides: TGTGCCTGGGACAGGGCTCCTCGGTCCAACTCCTATAATTCACCCCTCCACTTT. Translating it yields CAWDRAPRSNSYNSPLHF.